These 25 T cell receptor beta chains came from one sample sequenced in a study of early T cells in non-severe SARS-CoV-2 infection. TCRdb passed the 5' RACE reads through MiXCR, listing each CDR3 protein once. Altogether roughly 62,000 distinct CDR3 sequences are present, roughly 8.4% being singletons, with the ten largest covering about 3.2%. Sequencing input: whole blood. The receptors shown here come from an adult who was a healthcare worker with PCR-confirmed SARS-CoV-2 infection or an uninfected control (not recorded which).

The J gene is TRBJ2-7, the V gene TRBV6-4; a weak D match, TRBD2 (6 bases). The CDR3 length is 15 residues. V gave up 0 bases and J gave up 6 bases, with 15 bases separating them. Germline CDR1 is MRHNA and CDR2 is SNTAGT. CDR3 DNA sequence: TGTGCCAGCAGTGACTCGAAGAAGCGGGCGGGCGAGCAGTACTTC. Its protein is CASSDSKKRAGEQYF.

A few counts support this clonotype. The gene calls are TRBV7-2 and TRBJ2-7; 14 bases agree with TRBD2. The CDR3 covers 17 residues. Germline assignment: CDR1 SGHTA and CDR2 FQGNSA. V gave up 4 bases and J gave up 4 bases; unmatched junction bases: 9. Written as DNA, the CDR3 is TGTGCCAGCAGCTCCCCTGGACTAGCGGGAGGAGGGTACGAGCAGTACTTC. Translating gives CASSSPGLAGGGYEQYF.

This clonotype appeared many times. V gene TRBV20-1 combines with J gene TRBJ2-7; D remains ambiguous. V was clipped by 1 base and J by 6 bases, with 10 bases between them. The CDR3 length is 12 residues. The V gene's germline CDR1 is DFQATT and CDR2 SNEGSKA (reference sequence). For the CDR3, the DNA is TGCAGTGCTAGAGGGGCGACTGGCGAGCAGTACTTC. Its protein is CSARGATGEQYF.

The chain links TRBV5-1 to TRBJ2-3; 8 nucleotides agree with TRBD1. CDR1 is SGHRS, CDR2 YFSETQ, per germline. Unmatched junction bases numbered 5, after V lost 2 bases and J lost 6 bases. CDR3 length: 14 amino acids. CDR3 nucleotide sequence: TGCGCCAGCAGCTTAGGACAGGGAGAGGATACGCAGTATTTT. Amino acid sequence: CASSLGQGEDTQYF.

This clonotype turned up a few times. CDR3: CASSSTAEGEQYF. CDR3 in DNA: TGCGCCAGCAGCTCGACTGCGGAAGGTGAGCAGTACTTC. The chain joins TRBV5-1 to TRBJ2-7; D is unresolved. Trimming shortened V by 3 bases and J by 7 bases, and 14 bases separated the two germline ends. This CDR3 region has 13 residues. In germline, CDR1 is SGHRS, CDR2 YFSETQ. The full variable domain, with the rest looked up from reference TRBV5-1 and TRBJ2-7, is KAGVTQTPRYLIKTRGQQVTLSCSPISGHRSVSWYQQTPGQGLQFLFEYFSETQRNKGNFPGRFSGRQFSNSRSEMNVSTLELGDSALYLCASSSTAEGEQYFGPGTRLTVT.

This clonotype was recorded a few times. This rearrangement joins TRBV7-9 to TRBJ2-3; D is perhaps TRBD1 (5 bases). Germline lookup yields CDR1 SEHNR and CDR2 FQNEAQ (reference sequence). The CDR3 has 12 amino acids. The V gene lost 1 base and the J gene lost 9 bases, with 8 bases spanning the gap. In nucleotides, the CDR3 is TGTGCCAGCAGCTTAGAACACAGGACGCAGTATTTT. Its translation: CASSLEHRTQYF.

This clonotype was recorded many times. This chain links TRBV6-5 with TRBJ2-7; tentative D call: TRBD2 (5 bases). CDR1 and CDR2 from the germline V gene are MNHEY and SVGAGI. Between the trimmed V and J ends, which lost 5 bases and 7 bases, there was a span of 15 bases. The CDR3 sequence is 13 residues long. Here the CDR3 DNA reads TGTGCCAGCAGTCGCGGGCCCACGGGAGAGCAGTACTTC. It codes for CASSRGPTGEQYF.

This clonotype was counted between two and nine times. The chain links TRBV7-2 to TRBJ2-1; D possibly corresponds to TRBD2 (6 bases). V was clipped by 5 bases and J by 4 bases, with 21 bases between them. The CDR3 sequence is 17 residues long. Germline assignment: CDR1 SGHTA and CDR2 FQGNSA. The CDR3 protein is CASSHDWVGGGYNEQFF. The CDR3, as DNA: TGTGCCAGCAGCCACGACTGGGTTGGCGGAGGGTACAATGAGCAGTTCTTC. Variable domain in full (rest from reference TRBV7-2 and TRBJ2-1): GAGVSQSPSNKVTEKGKDVELRCDPISGHTALYWYRQSLGQGLEFLIYFQGNSAPDKSGLPSDRFSAERTGGSVSTLTIQRTQQEDSAVYLCASSHDWVGGGYNEQFFGPGTRLTVL.

CDR3 protein: CASRKTGSNEQFF. Here the CDR3 DNA reads TGTGCCAGCAGAAAAACGGGATCGAATGAGCAGTTCTTC. The chain has TRBV11-2 and TRBJ2-1; D is possibly TRBD2 (5 bases). There are 13 residues in the CDR3. Trimming removed 6 bases from V and 7 bases from J, with 13 bases in between. Germline CDR1 SGHAT, CDR2 FQNNGV.

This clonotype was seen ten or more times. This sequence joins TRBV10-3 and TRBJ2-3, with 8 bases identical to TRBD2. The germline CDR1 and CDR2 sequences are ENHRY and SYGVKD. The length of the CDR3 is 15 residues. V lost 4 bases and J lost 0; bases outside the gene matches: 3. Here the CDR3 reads CAISAPSGSTDTQYF. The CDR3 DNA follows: TGTGCCATCAGTGCTCCTAGCGGGAGCACAGATACGCAGTATTTT.

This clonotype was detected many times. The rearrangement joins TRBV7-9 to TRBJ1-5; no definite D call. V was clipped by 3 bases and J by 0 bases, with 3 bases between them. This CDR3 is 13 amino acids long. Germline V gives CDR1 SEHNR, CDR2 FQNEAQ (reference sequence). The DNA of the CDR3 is TGTGCCAGCAGCTTCACTAGCAATCAGCCCCAGCATTTT. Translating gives CASSFTSNQPQHF.

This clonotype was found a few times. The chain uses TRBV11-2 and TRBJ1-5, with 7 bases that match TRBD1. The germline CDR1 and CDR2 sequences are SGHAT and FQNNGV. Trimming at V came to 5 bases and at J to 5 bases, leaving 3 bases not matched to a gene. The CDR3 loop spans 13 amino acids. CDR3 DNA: TGTGCCAGCAGCCTCACAGGGGATCAGCCCCAGCATTTT. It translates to CASSLTGDQPQHF.

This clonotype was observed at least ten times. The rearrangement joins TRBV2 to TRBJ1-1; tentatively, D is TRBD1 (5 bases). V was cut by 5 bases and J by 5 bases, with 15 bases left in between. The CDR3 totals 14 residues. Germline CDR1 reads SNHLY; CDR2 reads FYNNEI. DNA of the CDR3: TGTGCCAGCAGTTCACCGGGACTGGGGACTGAAGCTTTCTTT. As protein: CASSSPGLGTEAFF.

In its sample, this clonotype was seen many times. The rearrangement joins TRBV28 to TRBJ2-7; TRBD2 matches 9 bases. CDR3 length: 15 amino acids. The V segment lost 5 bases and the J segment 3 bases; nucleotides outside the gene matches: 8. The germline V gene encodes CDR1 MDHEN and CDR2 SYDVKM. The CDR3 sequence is CASSPHSGSLYEQYF. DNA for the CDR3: TGTGCCAGCAGTCCCCATAGCGGGAGCCTCTACGAGCAGTACTTC.

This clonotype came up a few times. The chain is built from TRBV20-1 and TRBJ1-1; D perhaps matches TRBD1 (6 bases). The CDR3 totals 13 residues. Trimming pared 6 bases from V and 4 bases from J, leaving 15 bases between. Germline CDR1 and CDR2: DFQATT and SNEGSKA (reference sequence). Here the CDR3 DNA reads TGCAGTGCCCCGGCAGGGGCGGCCACTGAAGCTTTCTTT. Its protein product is CSAPAGAATEAFF.

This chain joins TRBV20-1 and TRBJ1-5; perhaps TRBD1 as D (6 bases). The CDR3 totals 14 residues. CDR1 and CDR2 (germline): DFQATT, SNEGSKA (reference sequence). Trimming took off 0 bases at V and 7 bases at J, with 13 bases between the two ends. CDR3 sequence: CSARDRGGGQPQHF. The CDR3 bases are TGCAGTGCTAGAGATCGCGGAGGGGGACAGCCCCAGCATTTT.

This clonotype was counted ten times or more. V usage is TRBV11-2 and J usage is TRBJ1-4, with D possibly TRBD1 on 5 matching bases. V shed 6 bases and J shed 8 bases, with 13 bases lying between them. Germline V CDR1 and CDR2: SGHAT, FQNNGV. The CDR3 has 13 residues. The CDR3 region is CASRATGQEKLFF. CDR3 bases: TGTGCCAGCAGAGCCACGGGGCAGGAAAAACTGTTTTTT.

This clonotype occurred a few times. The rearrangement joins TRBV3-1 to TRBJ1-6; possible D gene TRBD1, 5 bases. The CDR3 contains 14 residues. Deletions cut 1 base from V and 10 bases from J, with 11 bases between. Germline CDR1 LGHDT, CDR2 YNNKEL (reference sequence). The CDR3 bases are TGTGCCAGCAGCCAAGTGGGGGGAGGGTCACCCCTCCACTTT. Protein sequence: CASSQVGGGSPLHF.

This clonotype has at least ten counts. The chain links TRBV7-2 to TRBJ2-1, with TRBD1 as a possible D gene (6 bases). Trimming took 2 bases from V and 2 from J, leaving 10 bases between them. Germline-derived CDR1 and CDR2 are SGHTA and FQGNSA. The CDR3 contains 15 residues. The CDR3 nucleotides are TGTGCCAGCAGCTTAAGGCAGGGGCCCTACAATGAGCAGTTCTTC. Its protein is CASSLRQGPYNEQFF.

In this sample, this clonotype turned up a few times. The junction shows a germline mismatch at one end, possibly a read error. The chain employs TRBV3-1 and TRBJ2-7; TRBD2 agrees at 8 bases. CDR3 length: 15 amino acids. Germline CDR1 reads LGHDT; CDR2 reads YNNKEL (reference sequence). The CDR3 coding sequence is TGTGCCAGCAGCCAAGGGGCGTCCGGGCGGGAGGCTCGGACTTTC. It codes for CASSQGASGREARTF.

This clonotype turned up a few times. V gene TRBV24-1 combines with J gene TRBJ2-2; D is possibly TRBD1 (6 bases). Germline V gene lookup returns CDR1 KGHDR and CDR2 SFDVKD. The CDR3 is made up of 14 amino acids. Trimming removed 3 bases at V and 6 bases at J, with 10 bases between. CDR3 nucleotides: TGTGCCACCAGTGATAACAGGGTTTCCGGGGAGCTGTTTTTT. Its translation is CATSDNRVSGELFF.

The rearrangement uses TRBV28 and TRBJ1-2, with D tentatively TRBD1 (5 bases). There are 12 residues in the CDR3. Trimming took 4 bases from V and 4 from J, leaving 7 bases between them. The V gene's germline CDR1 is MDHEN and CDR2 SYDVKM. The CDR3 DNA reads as TGTGCCAGCAGTTGGGGGGGCTATGGCTACACCTTC. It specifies CASSWGGYGYTF.

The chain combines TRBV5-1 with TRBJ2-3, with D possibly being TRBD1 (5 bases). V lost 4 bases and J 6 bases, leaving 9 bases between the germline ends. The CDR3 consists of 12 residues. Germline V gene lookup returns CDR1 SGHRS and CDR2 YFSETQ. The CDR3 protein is CASSQTADTQYF. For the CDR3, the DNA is TGCGCCAGCAGCCAGACAGCGGATACGCAGTATTTT.

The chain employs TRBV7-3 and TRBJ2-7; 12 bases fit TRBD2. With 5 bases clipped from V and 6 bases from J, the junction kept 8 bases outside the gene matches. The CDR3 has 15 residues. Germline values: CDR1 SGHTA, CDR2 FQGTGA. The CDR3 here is CASSPRLAGVAEQYF. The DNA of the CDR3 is TGTGCCAGCAGCCCCAGACTAGCGGGAGTAGCCGAGCAGTACTTC.

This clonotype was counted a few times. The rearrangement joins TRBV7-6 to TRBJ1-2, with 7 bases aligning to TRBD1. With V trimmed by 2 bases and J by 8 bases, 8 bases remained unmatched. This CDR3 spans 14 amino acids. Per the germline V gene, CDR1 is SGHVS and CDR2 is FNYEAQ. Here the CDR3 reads CASSLLSTGSGYTF. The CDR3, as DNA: TGTGCCAGCAGCTTACTCTCGACAGGGAGCGGCTACACCTTC.